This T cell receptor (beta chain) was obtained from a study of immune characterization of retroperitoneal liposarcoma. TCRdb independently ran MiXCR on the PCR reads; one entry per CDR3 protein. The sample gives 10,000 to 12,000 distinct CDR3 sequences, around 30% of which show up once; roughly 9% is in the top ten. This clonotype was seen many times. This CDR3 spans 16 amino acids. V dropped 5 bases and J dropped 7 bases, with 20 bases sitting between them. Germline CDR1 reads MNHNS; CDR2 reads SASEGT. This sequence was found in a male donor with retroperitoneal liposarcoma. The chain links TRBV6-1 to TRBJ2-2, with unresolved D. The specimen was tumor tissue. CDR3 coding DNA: TGTGCCAGCAGTTCCGTCTCCACGATAGGAATCGGGGAGCTGTTTTTT. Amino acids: CASSSVSTIGIGELFF.